One sample yielded the 25 T cell receptor beta chains listed below, sequenced in a study of blood T cell repertoires in COVID-19 (dated by TCRdb to about 2020). Receptor amplification or capture employed the immunoSEQ multiplex PCR assay. Here the immuneACCESS table is served through TCRdb, limited to in-frame sequences with V and J called. Missing clones are a known gap in these copies; in checked studies unresolved V genes cover under half, and the rest lacks a known reason. For this sample the table gives 150,000 to 200,000 clones, of which 80% to 90% were detected only once. Together, the top ten hold roughly 8.2% of the sample. The sample consisted of peripheral blood. These receptors all stem from a man aged 60 to 69 with acute or convalescent COVID-19.

This clone has just one count. This rearrangement joins TRBV5-4 to TRBJ1-1; 7 nucleotides match TRBD1. V shed 0 bases, J shed 0 bases, and the junction held 2 bases outside the gene matches. The CDR3 runs 15 residues. CDR1 is SGHNT and CDR2 is YYREEE in the germline V gene (reference sequence). CDR3 residues: CASSLGGTVNTEAFF. CDR3 coding DNA: TGTGCCAGCAGCTTGGGCGGGACAGTGAACACTGAAGCTTTCTTT.

The V and J genes are TRBV19 and TRBJ2-3, with 7 bases that match TRBD1. Germline V lookup: CDR1 LNHDA, CDR2 SQIVND (reference sequence). This CDR3 spans 14 amino acids. V shed 9 bases and J 3 bases; nucleotides not matched to a gene: 9. CDR3 in DNA: TGTGCCAGCAGACAGGGATATTTGACAGATACGCAGTATTTT. Translated, it gives CASRQGYLTDTQYF.

The chain carries TRBV28 and TRBJ2-1; the D is unclear. The CDR3 extends over 13 amino acids. Trimming took off 7 bases at V and 5 bases at J, with 12 bases between the two ends. Germline V CDR1 and CDR2: MDHEN, SYDVKM. CDR3 sequence (DNA): TGTGCCAGCAAACAGCCTCACAACAATGAGCAGTTCTTC. Its translation is CASKQPHNNEQFF.

The V call is TRBV5-1, the J call TRBJ2-3, with unresolved D. This CDR3 is 14 amino acids long. Deletions cut 3 bases from V and 3 bases from J, with 11 bases between. Per the germline V gene, CDR1 is SGHRS and CDR2 is YFSETQ. The CDR3 is CASSSSFSTDTQYF. The DNA for the CDR3 is TGCGCCAGCAGCTCGTCCTTTAGTACAGATACGCAGTATTTT.

This clone was recorded once. This chain joins TRBV7-3 and TRBJ2-7, with D maybe TRBD2 (6 bases). With 2 bases removed from V and 3 bases from J, the gap between germline ends came to 14 bases. The CDR3 has 15 amino acids. CDR1 is SGHTA and CDR2 is FQGTGA in the germline V gene. The CDR3 sequence: CASSLSGGSSYEQYF. The CDR3 nucleotides are TGTGCCAGCAGCTTATCTGGAGGGAGTAGCTACGAGCAGTACTTC.

This sequence joins TRBV4-1 and TRBJ2-2, with TRBD2 matching over 10 bases. The V gene's germline CDR1 is MGHRA and CDR2 YSYEKL. The V segment lost 4 bases and the J segment 7 bases; nucleotides outside the gene matches: 3. The length of the CDR3 is 14 residues. The CDR3: CASSLGLAIGELFF. CDR3 nucleotide sequence: TGCGCCAGCAGCCTGGGACTAGCGATCGGGGAGCTGTTTTTT.

The chain couples TRBV28 to TRBJ2-5, with D possibly matching TRBD2 (7 bases). Germline V CDR1 and CDR2: MDHEN, SYDVKM. The CDR3 loop spans 16 amino acids. V was cut by 4 bases and J by 5 bases, with 20 bases left in between. The CDR3 region is CASSSPMRGRGETQYF. For the CDR3, the DNA is TGTGCCAGCAGTTCCCCAATGCGGGGGCGCGGGGAGACCCAGTACTTC.

The V call is TRBV7-8, the J call TRBJ1-2, with a possible D match to TRBD1 (5 bases). The V gene lost 2 bases and the J gene lost 6 bases, with 16 bases spanning the gap. Germline CDR1 and CDR2: SGHVS and FQNEAQ. The length of the CDR3 is 15 residues. DNA of the CDR3: TGTGCCAGCAGCTTAATGGTGGCGGTAGGGGATGGCTACACCTTC. Amino acid sequence: CASSLMVAVGDGYTF.

The chain links TRBV6-5 to TRBJ2-3; D possibly corresponds to TRBD2 (6 bases). Germline loops: CDR1 MNHEY, CDR2 SVGAGI. V lost 6 bases, J lost 4 bases, and 17 bases lay in between. CDR3 length equals 15 residues. DNA of the CDR3: TGTGCCAGCAGACCGGGACTCCACAACGCAGATACGCAGTATTTT. Translated, it gives CASRPGLHNADTQYF.

This clone has more than one count but fewer than ten. This chain links TRBV9 with TRBJ1-2, with 9 bases aligning to TRBD1. Germline V gives CDR1 SGDLS, CDR2 YYNGEE. CDR3 length equals 13 residues. With 3 bases clipped from V and 6 bases from J, the junction kept 3 bases outside the gene matches. CDR3 nucleotides: TGTGCCAGCAGCGCACAGGGGGCCCATGGCTACACCTTC. It yields the protein CASSAQGAHGYTF.

The chain combines TRBV10-2 with TRBJ1-2; D is undetermined. The CDR3 runs 13 residues. Trimming removed 4 bases at V and 1 base at J, with 7 bases between. Germline V gives CDR1 WSHSY, CDR2 SAAADI. The CDR3 spells CASSGQVNYGYTF. Here the CDR3 DNA reads TGCGCCAGCAGTGGCCAGGTTAACTATGGCTACACCTTC.

This clone appeared a single time. The chain carries TRBV11-1 and TRBJ2-7, with 8 bases lining up with TRBD1. Germline trimming cut 5 bases from V and 7 bases from J; bases unmatched to any gene: 4. CDR1 and CDR2 (germline): SGHAT, FQDESV (reference sequence). The CDR3 loop spans 12 amino acids. CDR3 nucleotide sequence: TGTGCCAGCAGCCCAACAGGGGGGGAGCAGTACTTC. This encodes CASSPTGGEQYF.

The rearrangement links TRBV24-1 to TRBJ1-5; the D gene is possibly TRBD1 (5 bases). The germline V gene has CDR1 KGHDR and CDR2 SFDVKD. V dropped 4 bases and J dropped 9 bases, with 12 bases sitting between them. This CDR3 contains 13 residues. The CDR3 DNA follows: TGTGCCACCAGTGAGGGGGGAAAGGGGCCCCAGCATTTT. Its translation is CATSEGGKGPQHF.

J is TRBJ2-1 and V is TRBV9; D might be TRBD1 (6 bases). The CDR3 is 16 amino acids. Between the trimmed V and J ends, which lost 0 bases and 1 base, there was a span of 11 bases. The germline CDR1 and CDR2 sequences are SGDLS and YYNGEE. CDR3 sequence: CASSVALDSSYNEQFF. As DNA, the CDR3 is TGTGCCAGCAGCGTAGCCTTGGACAGTTCCTACAATGAGCAGTTCTTC.

The chain carries TRBV5-4 and TRBJ2-1, with 8 bases aligning to TRBD2. Trimming at V came to 4 bases and at J to 7 bases, leaving 7 bases not matched to a gene. CDR1 is SGHNT and CDR2 is YYREEE in the germline V gene (reference sequence). CDR3 length equals 14 residues. The CDR3 coding sequence is TGTGCCAGCAGCCATGTGGCGGGAGGTAATGAGCAGTTCTTC. Protein sequence: CASSHVAGGNEQFF.

By frequency in the sample, this clone is medium-sized (0.01 to 0.1%). The chain joins TRBV30 to TRBJ2-5, with 8 bases that match TRBD2. V was clipped by 4 bases and J by 5 bases; unmatched bases: 6. CDR3 size: 13 residues. From germline, CDR1 is GTSNPN and CDR2 SVGIG (reference sequence). In DNA form, the CDR3 reads TGTGCCTGGACGGGGGGGGGCCCGGAGACCCAGTACTTC. Translating gives CAWTGGGPETQYF. The complete variable domain, with remaining parts taken from reference TRBV30 and TRBJ2-5, reads SQTIHQWPATLVQPVGSPLSLECTVEGTSNPNLYWYRQAAGRGLQLLFYSVGIGQISSEVPQNLSASRPQDRQFILSSKKLLLSDSGFYLCAWTGGGPETQYFGPGTRLLVL.

This chain uses TRBV7-9 with TRBJ2-1; 8 bases map to TRBD1. J lost 9 bases, V lost 4 bases, and 8 bases had no gene match. Germline lookup yields CDR1 SEHNR and CDR2 FQNEAQ (reference sequence). CDR3 length equals 14 residues. CDR3 in DNA: TGTGCCAGCAGCTGGGGCCAGGGGGCCAGTGAGCAGTTCTTC. It yields the protein CASSWGQGASEQFF.

The chain links TRBV7-9 to TRBJ1-2; D not resolved. The germline V gene has CDR1 SEHNR and CDR2 FQNEAQ (reference sequence). The CDR3 is 11 amino acids. V was cut by 2 bases and J by 6 bases, with 4 bases left in between. DNA for the CDR3: TGTGCCAGCAGCTTATATCATGGCTACACCTTC. Its protein is CASSLYHGYTF.

The CDR3 DNA reads TGTGCCAGCAGTGAAATCGGGGGACGCCAAGAGACCCAGTACTTC. Its translation: CASSEIGGRQETQYF. The chain couples TRBV6-1 to TRBJ2-5; possible D gene TRBD2, 6 bases. The V gene lost 2 bases and the J gene lost 1 base, with 11 bases spanning the gap. Germline V CDR1 and CDR2: MNHNS, SASEGT. This CDR3 contains 15 residues.

The chain is built from TRBV28 and TRBJ1-3, with a weak D call TRBD1 (5 bases). Germline CDR1 MDHEN, CDR2 SYDVKM. The germline V and J ends were trimmed by 3 bases and 4 bases, with 10 bases remaining between them. The length of the CDR3 is 14 residues. CDR3 region: CASSLGGVGNTIYF. Here the CDR3 DNA reads TGTGCCAGCAGTTTGGGAGGGGTAGGAAACACCATATATTTT.

The rearrangement links TRBV4-1 to TRBJ2-3; D unresolved. The CDR3 covers 15 residues. Between the trimmed V and J ends, which lost 2 bases and 0 bases, there was a span of 9 bases. CDR1 is MGHRA, CDR2 YSYEKL, per germline. CDR3 sequence (DNA): TGCGCCAGCAGCCAACCCATCGGTAGCACAGATACGCAGTATTTT. This gives the protein CASSQPIGSTDTQYF.

The chain recombines TRBV28 with TRBJ1-5; the D gene is possibly TRBD1 (6 bases). The V end lost 3 bases, the J end lost 0 bases, and 12 bases lay between the germline ends. The germline V gene has CDR1 MDHEN and CDR2 SYDVKM. This CDR3 spans 16 amino acids. The CDR3 sequence is CASSLRTADSNQPQHF. In nucleotides, the CDR3 is TGTGCCAGCAGTTTGAGGACAGCTGATAGCAATCAGCCCCAGCATTTT.

This chain links TRBV5-1 with TRBJ1-1; 7 bases fit TRBD1. V lost 0 bases and J lost 6; bases outside the gene matches: 5. From germline, CDR1 is SGHRS and CDR2 YFSETQ. CDR3 length: 14 residues. The DNA for the CDR3 is TGCGCCAGCAGCTTGGTGACAGGGAAGGCTGAAGCTTTCTTT. As protein: CASSLVTGKAEAFF. Together with reference TRBV5-1 and TRBJ1-1, the CDR3 gives the full variable domain: KAGVTQTPRYLIKTRGQQVTLSCSPISGHRSVSWYQQTPGQGLQFLFEYFSETQRNKGNFPGRFSGRQFSNSRSEMNVSTLELGDSALYLCASSLVTGKAEAFFGQGTRLTVV.

CDR3 nucleotide sequence: TGTGCCAGCACAGACAGATTCACTGAAGCTTTCTTT. Protein product: CASTDRFTEAFF. The rearrangement links TRBV6-5 to TRBJ1-1; D perhaps matches TRBD1 (5 bases). CDR1 MNHEY and CDR2 SVGAGI come from the germline V gene. The ends were cut back, 7 bases at V and 4 bases at J, with 10 bases in the middle. The CDR3 is 12 residues long.

In its sample, this clone was seen once. The chain has TRBV6-5 and TRBJ2-3; 7 bases match TRBD2. The germline V gene encodes CDR1 MNHEY and CDR2 SVGAGI. The CDR3 is made up of 15 amino acids. V shed 2 bases, J shed 0 bases, and the junction held 2 bases outside the gene matches. The CDR3 is CASSYQRGSTDTQYF. CDR3 coding DNA: TGTGCCAGCAGTTACCAGCGGGGTAGCACAGATACGCAGTATTTT.